This TCR beta chain came from a study of blood T cell repertoires in COVID-19. The participants were between about 18 and 90 years old and came from some 25 US areas. Clinical history reported by participants formed the basis on which cohorts were assigned. This CDR3 is built from 16 residues. Between the trimmed V and J ends, which lost 1 base and 0 bases, there was a span of 11 bases. CDR1 and CDR2 (germline): KGHSH, LQKENI. Original processing notes: By means of reference gene primer amplification, nucleated cell counts were estimated. Repertoires were generated with immunoSEQ multiplex PCR, while TCRdb's copy carries only in-frame clones and drops some. The V and J calls and clone size come from that table; D and trimming were worked out from the DNA. The sample includes about 290,000 clones, around 90% of them seen just once.

The rearrangement uses TRBV18 and TRBJ2-3, with D possibly TRBD2 on 5 matching bases. The sequence was collected from a middle-aged woman who had recovered from COVID-19. Sequencing input: PBMCs or T cells enriched from blood (not recorded which). The CDR3 DNA sequence: TGTGCCAGCTCACCACGGCTGGGAGTCAGCACAGATACGCAGTATTTT. It is translated as CASSPRLGVSTDTQYF.